This T cell receptor beta chain originates from a study of CD8 T cells in ankylosing spondylitis. General study points: The clones that were linked to disease were reported to be significantly enriched in matched synovial fluid samples from ankylosing spondylitis patients. Disease-linked clones bore a CD8+ phenotype and were relatively rare in peripheral blood. Roughly eight highly homologous variants formed a TCR beta motif that appeared characteristic of ankylosing spondylitis blood.

The CDR3 contains 14 residues. Germline CDR1 is SGHNT and CDR2 is YYREEE (reference sequence). V was pared by 4 bases and J by 7 bases, with 8 bases of the junction left unmatched. As concerns this clonotype: Antigen: not known.

Quantitative 5'-RACE with molecular barcodes generated TCR beta libraries. TCRdb independently ran MiXCR on the 5' RACE reads; one entry per CDR3 protein. Among approximately 550,000 distinct CDR3 sequences, approximately 12% were seen once, and the ten largest hold approximately 7%. Input material: blood, either unsorted or a sorted T cell fraction (not recorded which). The V gene is TRBV5-4, the J gene TRBJ1-5; 7 nucleotides line up with TRBD1. The source is a male donor with ankylosing spondylitis. The CDR3 sequence is CASSRRDSGQPQHF. The CDR3 DNA is TGTGCCAGCAGCCGCCGGGACAGTGGACAGCCCCAGCATTTT.